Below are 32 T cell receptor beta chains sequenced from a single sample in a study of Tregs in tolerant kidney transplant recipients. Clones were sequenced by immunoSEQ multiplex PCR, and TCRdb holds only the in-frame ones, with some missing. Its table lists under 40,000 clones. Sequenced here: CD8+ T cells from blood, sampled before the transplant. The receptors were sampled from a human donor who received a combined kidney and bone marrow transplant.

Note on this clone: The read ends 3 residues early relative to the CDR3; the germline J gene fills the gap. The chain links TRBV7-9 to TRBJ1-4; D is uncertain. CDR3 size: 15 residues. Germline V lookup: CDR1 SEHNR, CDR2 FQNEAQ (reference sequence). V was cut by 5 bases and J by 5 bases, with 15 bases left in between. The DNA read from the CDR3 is TGTGCCAGCAGCCCCCCGGAGGCACAGAATGAAAAA. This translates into CASSPPEAQNEK. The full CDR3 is CASSPPEAQNEKLFF.

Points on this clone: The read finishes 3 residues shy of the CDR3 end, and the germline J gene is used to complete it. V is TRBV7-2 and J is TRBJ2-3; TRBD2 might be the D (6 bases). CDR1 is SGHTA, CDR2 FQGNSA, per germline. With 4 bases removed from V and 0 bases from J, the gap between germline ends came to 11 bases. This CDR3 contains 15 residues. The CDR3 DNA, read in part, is TGTGCCAGCAGCTACCGGGGGACGAGCACAGATACG. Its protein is CASSYRGTSTDT. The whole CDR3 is CASSYRGTSTDTQYF.

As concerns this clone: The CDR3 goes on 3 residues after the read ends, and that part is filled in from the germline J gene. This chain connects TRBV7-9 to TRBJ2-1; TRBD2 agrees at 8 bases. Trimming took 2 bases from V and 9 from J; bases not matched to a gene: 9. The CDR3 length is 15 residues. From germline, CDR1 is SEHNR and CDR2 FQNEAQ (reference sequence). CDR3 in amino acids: CASSLRVGLASEQFF. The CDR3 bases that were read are TGTGCCAGCAGCTTACGGGTAGGACTAGCTAGTGAG.

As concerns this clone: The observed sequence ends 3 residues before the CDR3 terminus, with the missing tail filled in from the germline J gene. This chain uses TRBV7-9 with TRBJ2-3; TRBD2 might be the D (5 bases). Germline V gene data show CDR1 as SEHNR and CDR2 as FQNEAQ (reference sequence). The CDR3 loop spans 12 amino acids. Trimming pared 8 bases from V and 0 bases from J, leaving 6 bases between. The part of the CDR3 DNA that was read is TGTGCCAGCTTAGCGAGCACAGATACG. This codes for CASLASTDT. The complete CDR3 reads CASLASTDTQYF.

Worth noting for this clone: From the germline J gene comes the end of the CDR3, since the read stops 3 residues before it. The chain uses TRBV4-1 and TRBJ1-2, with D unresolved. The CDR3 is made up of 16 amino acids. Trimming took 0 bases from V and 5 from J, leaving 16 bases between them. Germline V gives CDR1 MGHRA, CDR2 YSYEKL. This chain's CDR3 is CASSQELGNERYGYTF. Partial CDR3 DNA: TGCGCCAGCAGCCAAGAACTAGGGAATGAACGTTATGGC.

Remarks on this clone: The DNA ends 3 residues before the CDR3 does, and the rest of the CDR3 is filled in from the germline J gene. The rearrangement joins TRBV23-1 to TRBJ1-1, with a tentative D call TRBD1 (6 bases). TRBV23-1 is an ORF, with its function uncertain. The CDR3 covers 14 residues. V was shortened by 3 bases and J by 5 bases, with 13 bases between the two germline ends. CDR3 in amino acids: CASSQPIRGTEAFF. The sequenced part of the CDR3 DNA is TGCGCCAGCAGTCAGCCCATCAGGGGTACTGAA.

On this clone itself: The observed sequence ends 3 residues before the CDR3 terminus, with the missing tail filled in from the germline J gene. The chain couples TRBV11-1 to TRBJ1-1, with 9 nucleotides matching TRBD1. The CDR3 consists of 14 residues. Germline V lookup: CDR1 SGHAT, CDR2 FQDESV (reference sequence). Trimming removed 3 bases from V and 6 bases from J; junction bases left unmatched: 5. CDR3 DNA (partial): TGTGCCAGCAGCTTGGAGACAGGGGGATCTGAA. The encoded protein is CASSLETGGSE. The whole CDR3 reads CASSLETGGSEAFF.

The CDR3 DNA, read in part, is TGCAGCGTTGGACAGGCTGTCACTTTTCCTTATAGCAATCAGCCC. This codes for CSVGQAVTFPYSNQP. The whole CDR3 protein is CSVGQAVTFPYSNQPQHF. The rearrangement uses TRBV29-1 and TRBJ1-5; weak D call: TRBD1 (6 bases). The DNA ends 3 residues before the CDR3 does, and the rest of the CDR3 is filled in from the germline J gene. The CDR3 extends over 18 amino acids. V gave up 4 bases and J gave up 0 bases, with 22 bases separating them. The germline gives CDR1 SQVTM, CDR2 ANQGSEA.

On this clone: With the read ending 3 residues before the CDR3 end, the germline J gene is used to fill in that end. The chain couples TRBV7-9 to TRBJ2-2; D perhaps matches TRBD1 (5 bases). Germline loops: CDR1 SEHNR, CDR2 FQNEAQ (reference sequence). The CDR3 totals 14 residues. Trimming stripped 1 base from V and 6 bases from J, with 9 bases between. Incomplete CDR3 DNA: TGTGCCAGCAGCTTAGTTTCAGGGTCCGGGGAG. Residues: CASSLVSGSGE. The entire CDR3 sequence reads CASSLVSGSGELFF.

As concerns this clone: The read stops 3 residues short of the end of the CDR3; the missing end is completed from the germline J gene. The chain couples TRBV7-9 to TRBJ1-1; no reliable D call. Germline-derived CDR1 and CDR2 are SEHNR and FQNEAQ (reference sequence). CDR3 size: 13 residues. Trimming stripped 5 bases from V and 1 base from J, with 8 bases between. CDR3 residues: CASSPLPNTEAFF. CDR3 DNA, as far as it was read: TGTGCCAGCAGCCCCCTTCCGAACACTGAA. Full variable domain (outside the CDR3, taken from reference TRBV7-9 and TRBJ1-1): DTGVSQNPRHKITKRGQNVTFRCDPISEHNRLYWYRQTLGQGPEFLTYFQNEAQLEKSRLLSDRFSAERPKGSFSTLEIQRTEQGDSAMYLCASSPLPNTEAFFGQGTRLTVV.

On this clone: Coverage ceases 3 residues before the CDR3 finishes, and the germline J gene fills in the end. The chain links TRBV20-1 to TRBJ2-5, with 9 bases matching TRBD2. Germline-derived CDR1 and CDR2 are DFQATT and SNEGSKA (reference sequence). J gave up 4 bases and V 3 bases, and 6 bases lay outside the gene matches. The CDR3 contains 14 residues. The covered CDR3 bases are TGCAGTGCTAGTTGGTCTAGCGGGACAGAGACC. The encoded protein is CSASWSSGTET. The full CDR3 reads CSASWSSGTETQYF.

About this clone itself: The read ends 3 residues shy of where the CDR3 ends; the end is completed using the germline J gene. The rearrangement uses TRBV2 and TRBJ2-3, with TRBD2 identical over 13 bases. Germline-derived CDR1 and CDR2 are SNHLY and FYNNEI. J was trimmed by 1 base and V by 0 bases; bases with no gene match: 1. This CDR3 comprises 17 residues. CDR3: CASSEAGLAGGTDTQYF. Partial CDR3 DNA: TGTGCCAGCAGTGAAGCCGGACTAGCGGGAGGCACAGATACG.

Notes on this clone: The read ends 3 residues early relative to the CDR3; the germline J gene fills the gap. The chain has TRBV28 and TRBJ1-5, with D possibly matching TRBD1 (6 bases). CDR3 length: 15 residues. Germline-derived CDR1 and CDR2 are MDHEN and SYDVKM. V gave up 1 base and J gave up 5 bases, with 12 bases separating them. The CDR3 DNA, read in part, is TGTGCCAGCAGTTTATTAGGGCCAGGGGATCAGCCC. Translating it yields CASSLLGPGDQP. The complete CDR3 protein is CASSLLGPGDQPQHF.

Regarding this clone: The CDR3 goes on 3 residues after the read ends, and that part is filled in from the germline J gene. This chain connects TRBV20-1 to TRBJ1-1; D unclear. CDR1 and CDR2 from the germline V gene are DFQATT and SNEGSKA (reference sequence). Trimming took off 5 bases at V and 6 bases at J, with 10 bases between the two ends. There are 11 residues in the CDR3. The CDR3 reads CSAGNRAEAFF. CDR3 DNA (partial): TGCAGTGCTGGAAACAGAGCTGAA.

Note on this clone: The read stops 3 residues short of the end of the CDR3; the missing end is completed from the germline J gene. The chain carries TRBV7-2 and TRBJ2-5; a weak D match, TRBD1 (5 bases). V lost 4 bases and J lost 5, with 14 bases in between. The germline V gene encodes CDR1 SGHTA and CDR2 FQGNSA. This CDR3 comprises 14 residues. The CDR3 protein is CASSSQGRSETQYF. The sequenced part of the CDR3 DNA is TGTGCCAGCAGCTCCCAGGGCCGTTCGGAGACC.

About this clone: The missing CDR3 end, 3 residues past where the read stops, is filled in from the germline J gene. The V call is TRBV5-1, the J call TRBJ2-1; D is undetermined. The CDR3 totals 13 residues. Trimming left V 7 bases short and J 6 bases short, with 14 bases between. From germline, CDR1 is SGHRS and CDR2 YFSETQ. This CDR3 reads CASSRVGPNEQFF. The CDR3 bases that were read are TGCGCCAGCTCCCGGGTAGGCCCCAATGAG.

Partial CDR3 DNA: TGTGCCAGCAGCCCTAGTACAGGAAAGAACACCGGGGAG. Translation gives CASSPSTGKNTGE. The CDR3 as a whole reads CASSPSTGKNTGELFF. The chain carries TRBV7-3 and TRBJ2-2; D is possibly TRBD1 (5 bases). The missing CDR3 end, 3 residues past where the read stops, is filled in from the germline J gene. With 5 bases removed from V and 1 base from J, the gap between germline ends came to 14 bases. Germline CDR1 and CDR2: SGHTA and FQGTGA. The CDR3 covers 16 residues.

The CDR3 bases that were read are TGTGCCAGCAGCTCTAGCGGTCGCACAGATACG. Encoded protein: CASSSSGRTDT. The full CDR3 sequence reads CASSSSGRTDTQYF. This sequence joins TRBV7-6 and TRBJ2-3; 7 bases line up with TRBD2. The CDR3 end is not reached by the read, which stops 3 residues before it; the germline J gene fills it in. After removal of 4 bases from V and 1 base from J, the junction contained 2 bases not matched to a gene. This CDR3 has 14 residues. CDR1 is SGHVS, CDR2 FNYEAQ, per germline.

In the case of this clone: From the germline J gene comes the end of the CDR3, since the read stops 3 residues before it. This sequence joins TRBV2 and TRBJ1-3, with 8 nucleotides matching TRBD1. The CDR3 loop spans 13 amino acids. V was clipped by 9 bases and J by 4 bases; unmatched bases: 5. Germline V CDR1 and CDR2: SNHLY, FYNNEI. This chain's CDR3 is CARRGQAGNTIYF. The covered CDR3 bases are TGTGCCAGGAGGGGACAGGCCGGAAACACC.

CDR3 region: CASSPRDSYEQYF. The sequenced part of the CDR3 DNA is TGTGCCAGTAGTCCACGGGACAGCTACGAG. The V call is TRBV19, the J call TRBJ2-7, with 7 nucleotides matching TRBD1. Read data end 3 residues before the CDR3 end; the end is taken from the germline J gene. V shed 5 bases, J shed 3 bases, and the junction held 4 bases outside the gene matches. The CDR3 totals 13 residues. The germline CDR1 and CDR2 sequences are LNHDA and SQIVND (reference sequence).

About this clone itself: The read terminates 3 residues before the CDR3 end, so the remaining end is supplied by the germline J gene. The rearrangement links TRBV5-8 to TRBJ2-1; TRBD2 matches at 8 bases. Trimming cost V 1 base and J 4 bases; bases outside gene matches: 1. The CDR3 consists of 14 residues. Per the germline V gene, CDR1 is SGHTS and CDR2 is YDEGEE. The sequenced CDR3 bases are TGTGCCAGCAGCTTGACTAGCGGTTACAATGAG. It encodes CASSLTSGYNE. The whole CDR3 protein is CASSLTSGYNEQFF.

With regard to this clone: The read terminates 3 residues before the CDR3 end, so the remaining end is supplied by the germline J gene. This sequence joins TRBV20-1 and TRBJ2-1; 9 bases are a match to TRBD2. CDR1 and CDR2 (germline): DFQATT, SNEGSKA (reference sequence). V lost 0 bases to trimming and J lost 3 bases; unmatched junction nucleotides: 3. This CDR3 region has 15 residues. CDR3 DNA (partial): TGCAGTGCTAGAGATCGGACTAGCGTCTACAATGAG. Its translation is CSARDRTSVYNE. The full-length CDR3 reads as CSARDRTSVYNEQFF.

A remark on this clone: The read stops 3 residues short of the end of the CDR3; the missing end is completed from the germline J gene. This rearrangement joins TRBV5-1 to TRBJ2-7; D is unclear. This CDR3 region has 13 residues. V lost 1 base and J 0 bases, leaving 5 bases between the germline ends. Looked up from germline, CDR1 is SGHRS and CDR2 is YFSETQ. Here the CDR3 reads CASSLKGSYEQYF. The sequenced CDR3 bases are TGCGCCAGCAGCTTGAAGGGCTCCTACGAG. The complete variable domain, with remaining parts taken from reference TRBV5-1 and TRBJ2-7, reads KAGVTQTPRYLIKTRGQQVTLSCSPISGHRSVSWYQQTPGQGLQFLFEYFSETQRNKGNFPGRFSGRQFSNSRSEMNVSTLELGDSALYLCASSLKGSYEQYFGPGTRLTVT.

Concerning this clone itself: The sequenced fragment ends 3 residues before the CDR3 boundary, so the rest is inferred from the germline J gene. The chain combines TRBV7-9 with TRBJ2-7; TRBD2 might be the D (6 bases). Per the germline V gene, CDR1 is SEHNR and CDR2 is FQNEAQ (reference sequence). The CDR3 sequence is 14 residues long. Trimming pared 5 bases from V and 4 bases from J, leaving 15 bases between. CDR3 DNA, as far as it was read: TGTGCCAGCAGCCCCATGTTTAGCGGATACGAG. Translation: CASSPMFSGYE. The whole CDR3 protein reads CASSPMFSGYEQYF.

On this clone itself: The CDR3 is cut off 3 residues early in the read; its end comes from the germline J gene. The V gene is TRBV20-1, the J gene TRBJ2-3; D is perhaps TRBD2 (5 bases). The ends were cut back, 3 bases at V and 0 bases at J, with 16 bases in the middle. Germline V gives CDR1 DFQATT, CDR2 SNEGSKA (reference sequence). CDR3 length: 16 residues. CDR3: CSARVRERSSTDTQYF. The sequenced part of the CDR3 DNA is TGCAGTGCTAGGGTGCGTGAGCGGAGTAGCACAGATACG.

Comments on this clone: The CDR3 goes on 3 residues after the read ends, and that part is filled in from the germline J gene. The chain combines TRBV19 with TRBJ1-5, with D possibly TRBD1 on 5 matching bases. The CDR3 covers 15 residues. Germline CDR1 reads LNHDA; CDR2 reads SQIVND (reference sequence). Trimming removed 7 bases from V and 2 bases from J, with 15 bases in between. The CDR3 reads CASTYPGGGNQPQHF. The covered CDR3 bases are TGTGCCAGTACCTATCCGGGGGGGGGCAATCAGCCC. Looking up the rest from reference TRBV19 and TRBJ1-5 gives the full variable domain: DGGITQSPKYLFRKEGQNVTLSCEQNLNHDAMYWYRQDPGQGLRLIYYSQIVNDFQKGDIAEGYSVSREKKESFPLTVTSAQKNPTAFYLCASTYPGGGNQPQHFGDGTRLSIL.

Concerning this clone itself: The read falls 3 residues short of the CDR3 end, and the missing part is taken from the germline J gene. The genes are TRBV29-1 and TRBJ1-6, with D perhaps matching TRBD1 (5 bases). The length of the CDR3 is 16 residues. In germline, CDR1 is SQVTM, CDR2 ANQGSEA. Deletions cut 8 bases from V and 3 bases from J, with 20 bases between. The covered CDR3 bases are TGCAGCCAGACATGGGGGACTTGGAGCTATAATTCACCC. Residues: CSQTWGTWSYNSP. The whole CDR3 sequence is CSQTWGTWSYNSPLHF. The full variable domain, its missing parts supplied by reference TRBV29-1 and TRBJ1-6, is SAVISQKPSRDICQRGTSLTIQCQVDSQVTMMFWYRQQPGQSLTLIATANQGSEATYESGFVIDKFPISRPNLTFSTLTVSNMSPEDSSIYLCSQTWGTWSYNSPLHFGNGTRLTVT.

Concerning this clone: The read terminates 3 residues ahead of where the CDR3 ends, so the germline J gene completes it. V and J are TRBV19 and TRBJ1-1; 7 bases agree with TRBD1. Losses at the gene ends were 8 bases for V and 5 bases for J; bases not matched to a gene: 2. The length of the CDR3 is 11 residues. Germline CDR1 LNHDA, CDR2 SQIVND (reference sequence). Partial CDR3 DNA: TGTGCCAGTGGACAGGCAACTGAA. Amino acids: CASGQATE. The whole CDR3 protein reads CASGQATEAFF.

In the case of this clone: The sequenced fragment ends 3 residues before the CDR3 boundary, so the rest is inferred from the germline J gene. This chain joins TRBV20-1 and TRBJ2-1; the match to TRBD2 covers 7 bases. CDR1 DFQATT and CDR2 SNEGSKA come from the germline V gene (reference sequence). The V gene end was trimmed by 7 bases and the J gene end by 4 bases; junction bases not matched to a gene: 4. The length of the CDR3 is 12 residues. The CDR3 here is CSGLADYNEQFF. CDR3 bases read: TGCAGTGGACTAGCAGATTACAATGAG.

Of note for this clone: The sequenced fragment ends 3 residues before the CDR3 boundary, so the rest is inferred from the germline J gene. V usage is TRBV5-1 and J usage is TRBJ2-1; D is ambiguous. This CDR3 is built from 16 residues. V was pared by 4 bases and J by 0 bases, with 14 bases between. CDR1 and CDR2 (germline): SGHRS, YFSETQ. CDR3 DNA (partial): TGCGCCAGCAGCCCCCGGTCGACAAACTCCTACAATGAG. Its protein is CASSPRSTNSYNE. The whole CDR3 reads CASSPRSTNSYNEQFF.

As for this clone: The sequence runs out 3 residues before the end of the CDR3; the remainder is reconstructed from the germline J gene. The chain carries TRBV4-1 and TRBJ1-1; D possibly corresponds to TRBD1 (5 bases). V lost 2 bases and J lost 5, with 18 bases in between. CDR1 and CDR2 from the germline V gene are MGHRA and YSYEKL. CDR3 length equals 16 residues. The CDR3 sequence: CASSQKTGVPGTEAFF. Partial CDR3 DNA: TGCGCCAGCAGCCAAAAAACGGGGGTCCCGGGGACTGAA.

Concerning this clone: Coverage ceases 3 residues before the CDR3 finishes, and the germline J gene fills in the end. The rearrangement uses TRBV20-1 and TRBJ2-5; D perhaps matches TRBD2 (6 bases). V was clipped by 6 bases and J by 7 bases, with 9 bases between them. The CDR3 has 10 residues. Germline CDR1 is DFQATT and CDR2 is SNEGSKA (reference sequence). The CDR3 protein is CSAWRGTQYF. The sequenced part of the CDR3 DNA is TGCAGTGCATGGCGGGGGACC.